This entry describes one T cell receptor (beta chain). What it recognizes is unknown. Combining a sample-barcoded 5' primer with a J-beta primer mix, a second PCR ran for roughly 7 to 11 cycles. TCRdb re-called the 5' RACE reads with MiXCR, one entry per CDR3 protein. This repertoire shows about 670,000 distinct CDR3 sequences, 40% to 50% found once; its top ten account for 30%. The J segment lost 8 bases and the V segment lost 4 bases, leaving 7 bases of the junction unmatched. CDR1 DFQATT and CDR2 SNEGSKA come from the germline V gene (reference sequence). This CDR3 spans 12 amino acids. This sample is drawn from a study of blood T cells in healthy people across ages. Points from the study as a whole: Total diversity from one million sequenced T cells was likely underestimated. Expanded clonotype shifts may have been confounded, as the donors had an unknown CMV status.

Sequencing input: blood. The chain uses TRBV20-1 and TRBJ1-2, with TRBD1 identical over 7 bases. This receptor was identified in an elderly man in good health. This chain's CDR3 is CSATDRAWGYTF. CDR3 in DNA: TGCAGTGCTACAGACAGGGCGTGGGGCTACACCTTC.